In this sample, the clone carrying this T cell receptor (beta chain) is large. Its antigen is undetermined. This sample was included in a study of circulating CD8 cells and anti-PD-1 response in melanoma. Turning to the study itself: Patients received intravenous nivolumab, 3 mg/kg, every 2 weeks.

Each library started from roughly 15 ng of total RNA using the QIAseq Immune Repertoire TCR panel. Each CDR3 protein is one row after TCRdb ran MiXCR on the reads. The repertoire includes over 600 distinct CDR3 sequences, around 7% of them detected once, and about an eighth sits in the top ten. Sorting of live CD3+CD8+TCRalphabeta+ cells by PD-1 and/or TIGIT gave four subsets. Study-wide results and limits: Clonotype sharing was highest between DPOS and TIGIT subsets.

The sample in question was CD8+ T cells from PBMCs, obtained at baseline or after one month of anti-PD-1 therapy (not recorded which). The sequence was obtained from a human donor with melanoma.

The CDR3 nucleotides read TGTGCCAGCAGCAAAATGGAGGTCCTGGATGAAAAACTGTTTTTT. Amino acids: CASSKMEVLDEKLFF. This rearrangement joins TRBV21-1 to TRBJ1-4. TRBV21-1 is described as a pseudogene. The CDR3 totals 15 residues.